This T cell receptor (beta chain) was sequenced in a study of CD8 T cells in Susac syndrome. The RNA input was roughly 0.5 to 1 ug, and it was reverse transcribed with random hexamers. TCR beta CDR3 was amplified by immunoSEQ multiplex PCR. This amplification extended across 54 Vbeta and 13 Jbeta segments. TCRdb re-called the immunoSEQ multiplex PCR reads through MiXCR, storing one row per CDR3 protein. The sample lists roughly 120,000 distinct CDR3 sequences, 90% to 96% occurring once. CDR1 is LGHDT and CDR2 is YNNKEL in the germline V gene (reference sequence). This CDR3 comprises 14 residues. The ends were cut back, 0 bases at V and 8 bases at J, with 11 bases in the middle. The study used healthy donors as controls matched for age and sex.

This chain joins TRBV3-1 and TRBJ2-4; no clear D. The sequencing input was CD4+ T cells from PBMCs. The TCR originated in a human donor in good health. CDR3 loop: CASSQDVGRHIQYF. Written as DNA, the CDR3 is TGTGCCAGCAGCCAAGATGTCGGGCGCCACATTCAGTACTTC.